The 10 T cell receptor beta chains given below trace back to one sample, sequenced in a study of blood T cell repertoires in COVID-19. Sequencing was performed with immunoSEQ multiplex PCR; in TCRdb, only in-frame clones are kept and a portion is missing. Among roughly 140,000 clones listed, about 90% were seen once. Sequenced material: peripheral blood. The receptors originated from a woman aged 60 to 75 with active or convalescent COVID-19.

This chain joins TRBV18 and TRBJ1-1, with 7 bases identical to TRBD1. The V and J ends lost 0 bases and 5 bases, in that order; junction bases with no gene match: 0. CDR3 length: 13 residues. The V gene's germline CDR1 is KGHSH and CDR2 LQKENI. DNA of the CDR3: TGTGCCAGCTCACCACCACAGGGGACTGAAGCTTTCTTT. It codes for CASSPPQGTEAFF.

The rearrangement uses TRBV18 and TRBJ2-1, with a weak D call TRBD2 (6 bases). Germline CDR1 and CDR2: KGHSH and LQKENI. The V end was cut by 3 bases, the J end by 8 bases, with 14 bases between. The CDR3 runs to 14 residues. CDR3 region: CASSPNAGHDEQFF. The CDR3 region has the DNA TGTGCCAGCTCACCTAACGCGGGGCACGATGAGCAGTTCTTC.

The chain couples TRBV19 to TRBJ2-1; 9 bases line up with TRBD1. Germline loops: CDR1 LNHDA, CDR2 SQIVND (reference sequence). V shed 6 bases and J 2 bases; nucleotides not matched to a gene: 5. The CDR3 contains 15 residues. CDR3 nucleotides: TGTGCCAGTAGGAGGGACAGGGAGACCTACAATGAGCAGTTCTTC. Amino acids: CASRRDRETYNEQFF.

The rearrangement links TRBV3-1 (or the pseudogene TRBV3-2) to TRBJ1-2; D is uncertain. The CDR3 has 16 amino acids. V was shortened by 1 base and J by 4 bases, with 16 bases between the two germline ends. In germline, CDR1 is LGHDT, CDR2 YNNKEL (reference sequence). The CDR3 nucleotides are TGTGCCAGCAGCCAAGGAAGTGGTGGAGGATCCTATGGCTACACCTTC. Translation: CASSQGSGGGSYGYTF.

The genes are TRBV2 and TRBJ2-1; D not certain. The V gene's germline CDR1 is SNHLY and CDR2 FYNNEI. The CDR3 is 12 amino acids. Trimming cost V 8 bases and J 5 bases, with 10 bases left between them. CDR3 loop: CASVAGHNEQFF. CDR3 nucleotides: TGTGCCAGCGTCGCAGGTCACAATGAGCAGTTCTTC. The full variable domain, rest sourced from reference TRBV2 and TRBJ2-1, is EPEVTQTPSHQVTQMGQEVILRCVPISNHLYFYWYRQILGQKVEFLVSFYNNEISEKSEIFDDQFSVERPDGSNFTLKIRSTKLEDSAMYFCASVAGHNEQFFGPGTRLTVL.

The chain is built from TRBV7-6 and TRBJ2-6; TRBD1 might be the D (6 bases). The CDR3 covers 18 residues. Germline CDR1 and CDR2: SGHVS and FNYEAQ. V lost 2 bases to trimming and J lost 3 bases, with 17 bases between them. The DNA of the CDR3 is TGTGCCAGCAGCTTATTGGGAACAGGGCCGGTTGGGGCCAACGTCCTGACTTTC. Amino acids: CASSLLGTGPVGANVLTF.

This clone was counted between two and nine times. The V gene is TRBV5-6, the J gene TRBJ1-2; no clear D gene. Trimming left V 5 bases short and J 3 bases short, with 17 bases between. The length of the CDR3 is 15 residues. In germline, CDR1 is SGHDT, CDR2 YYEEEE. CDR3 nucleotides: TGTGCCAGCAGTAGTCTCTGGACGGGAGACTATGGCTACACCTTC. The encoded protein is CASSSLWTGDYGYTF.

The V call is TRBV19, the J call TRBJ1-3; no reliable D call. In germline, CDR1 is LNHDA, CDR2 SQIVND (reference sequence). This CDR3 is 15 amino acids long. V lost 3 bases, J lost 0 bases, and 9 bases lay in between. DNA of the CDR3: TGTGCCAGTAGTATTGAGGCAGCCTCTGGAAACACCATATATTTT. Translated, it gives CASSIEAASGNTIYF.

The V call is TRBV6-5, the J call TRBJ1-1, with TRBD1 matching 9 bases. J was trimmed by 5 bases and V by 6 bases; bases with no gene match: 7. CDR1 and CDR2 from the germline V gene are MNHEY and SVGAGI. CDR3 size: 14 residues. In nucleotides, the CDR3 is TGTGCCAGCAGCCCACAGGGGGCGAGGACTGAAGCTTTCTTT. It translates to CASSPQGARTEAFF.

In this sample, this clone turned up a few times. The rearrangement links TRBV19 to TRBJ1-5; maybe TRBD1 (6 bases). In germline, CDR1 is LNHDA, CDR2 SQIVND (reference sequence). The V gene lost 6 bases and the J gene lost 4 bases, with 10 bases spanning the gap. This CDR3 is built from 13 residues. CDR3 amino acids: CASRTGENQPQHF. CDR3 DNA: TGTGCCAGTAGGACAGGAGAGAATCAGCCCCAGCATTTT.